This T cell receptor beta chain appears in the sequencing data of a study of T cells in Graves' hyperthyroidism and ophthalmopathy. Germline-derived CDR1 and CDR2 are MNHNS and SASEGT. The CDR3 consists of 15 residues. J gave up 3 bases and V 3 bases, and 8 bases lay outside the gene matches. Amplified TCR beta CDR3 regions derived from RNA transcripts. When the TCR CDR3 underwent first-round RT-PCR, the HTBI primer set was used. TCRdb ran MiXCR on the multiplex PCR reads and lists one entry per CDR3 protein. The profile shows 730,000 or so distinct CDR3 sequences, around 20% of them singletons. Uncontrolled infection, other autoimmune disease, pregnancy or lactation barred patients from enrollment. The diagnostic basis comprised clinical symptoms, serum thyroxine and TRAb, thyroid ultrasound and orbital computed tomography.

The chain carries TRBV6-1 and TRBJ2-7; TRBD1 agrees at 7 bases. The clonotype comes from a woman in her forties or fifties with Graves' hyperthyroidism that later progressed to Graves' ophthalmopathy. Sequencing was carried out using blood. The CDR3 DNA reads TGTGCCAGCAGTGAGACCGGACAGGAGCTCTACGAGCAGTACTTC. Protein sequence: CASSETGQELYEQYF.